Below, 29 T cell receptor beta chains from the same sample are listed, as sequenced in a study of blood T cell repertoires in COVID-19. Assay: immunoSEQ multiplex PCR; the TCRdb copy retains only in-frame clones and omits some. The sample contains fewer than 600,000 clones, roughly 89% of which appear only once. Sequenced input: peripheral blood. These receptors all come from a man younger than 35 with COVID-19, enrolled during active disease.

The chain links TRBV23-1 to TRBJ2-5; TRBD1 agrees at 12 bases. TRBV23-1 is filed as an ORF, its function uncertain. Trimming took 0 bases from V and 2 from J; bases not matched to a gene: 4. The CDR3 runs 17 residues. The CDR3 is CASSQSGQGAPQETQYF. The CDR3, as DNA: TGCGCCAGCAGTCAATCGGGACAGGGGGCACCTCAAGAGACCCAGTACTTC.

The V gene is TRBV5-1, the J gene TRBJ2-3, with D possibly TRBD1 on 6 matching bases. V was cut by 0 bases and J by 5 bases, with 13 bases left in between. Germline lookup yields CDR1 SGHRS and CDR2 YFSETQ. The CDR3 covers 15 residues. In DNA form, the CDR3 reads TGCGCCAGCAGCTTGGCCAGGGGCAGAGGAGATACGCAGTATTTT. Its protein product is CASSLARGRGDTQYF.

The chain links TRBV5-1 to TRBJ2-7; 7 bases are a match to TRBD1. The junction had 4 bases not matched to a gene; V was cut back by 2 bases and J by 5 bases. The CDR3 contains 13 residues. Germline CDR1 SGHRS, CDR2 YFSETQ. The CDR3 DNA sequence: TGCGCCAGCAGCTTCGGCAGGGGGAACGAGCAGTACTTC. Translated: CASSFGRGNEQYF.

The V gene is TRBV21-1, the J gene TRBJ1-2; the tabulated D call, TRBD1, remains unverified against the DNA. TRBV21-1 has pseudogene status. The CDR3 spans 15 residues. CDR3: CASNSTGRINYGYTF. In DNA form, the CDR3 reads TGTGCCAGCAATTCGACAGGGAGAATTAACTATGGCTACACCTTC.

The chain uses TRBV11-2 and TRBJ2-6; D gene uncertain. The CDR3 sequence is 13 residues long. Trimming removed 6 bases at V and 2 bases at J, with 5 bases between. CDR1 and CDR2 from the germline V gene are SGHAT and FQNNGV. The CDR3 nucleotides read TGTGCCAGCAGACGGGCTGGGGCCAACGTCCTGACTTTC. Its protein is CASRRAGANVLTF.

This sequence joins TRBV6-5 and TRBJ2-3, with D hard to call. The CDR3 loop spans 14 amino acids. The V end lost 7 bases, the J end lost 1 base, and 12 bases lay between the germline ends. CDR1 and CDR2 (germline): MNHEY, SVGAGI. CDR3 sequence reads: CASTYGWGTDTQYF. The CDR3 DNA reads as TGTGCCAGCACCTACGGGTGGGGCACAGATACGCAGTATTTT.

This clone was found once. The rearrangement uses TRBV7-8 and TRBJ1-5, with D possibly matching TRBD1 (5 bases). In germline, CDR1 is SGHVS, CDR2 FQNEAQ. This CDR3 spans 17 amino acids. V was trimmed by 1 base and J by 1 base, leaving 14 bases between them. The CDR3 DNA sequence: TGTGCCAGCAGCTTAGGTAGCAGGGTCCGGAGCAATCAGCCCCAGCATTTT. It codes for CASSLGSRVRSNQPQHF.

CDR3 amino acids: CASSKTLYNEQFF. The CDR3 nucleotides read TGTGCCAGCAGCAAGACACTTTACAATGAGCAGTTCTTC. The chain uses TRBV11-3 and TRBJ2-1; D not certain. This CDR3 region has 13 residues. CDR1 is SGHNT and CDR2 is YENEEA in the germline V gene. The V and J ends lost 5 bases and 4 bases respectively, with 9 bases between them. The variable domain in full, completed from reference TRBV11-3 and TRBJ2-1, reads EAGVVQSPRYKIIEKKQPVAFWCNPISGHNTLYWYLQNLGQGPELLIRYENEEAVDDSQLPKDRFSAERLKGVDSTLKIQPAELGDSAVYLCASSKTLYNEQFFGPGTRLTVL.

About this clone: The sample holds other DNA sequences that translate to the same CDR3. The chain recombines TRBV3-1 (or the pseudogene TRBV3-2) with TRBJ2-3; D is possibly TRBD2 (5 bases). Between the trimmed V and J ends, which lost 6 bases and 0 bases, there was a span of 7 bases. Germline CDR1 reads LGHDT; CDR2 reads YNNKEL (reference sequence). The CDR3 is 13 amino acids. The CDR3 bases are TGTGCCAGCAGTCGGGGTAGCACAGATACGCAGTATTTT. It encodes CASSRGSTDTQYF.

The chain carries TRBV3-1 (or the pseudogene TRBV3-2) and TRBJ2-3, with 12 bases identical to TRBD2. Germline CDR1 reads LGHDT; CDR2 reads YNNKEL (reference sequence). V shed 5 bases and J 4 bases; nucleotides not matched to a gene: 4. This CDR3 has 15 residues. CDR3 in DNA: TGTGCCAGCAGCTACCTAGCGGGAGGGCCAGATACGCAGTATTTT. It specifies CASSYLAGGPDTQYF.

The chain couples TRBV5-1 to TRBJ1-1; TRBD1 agrees at 8 bases. The CDR3 totals 16 residues. CDR1 is SGHRS, CDR2 YFSETQ, per germline. The V gene end was trimmed by 4 bases and the J gene end by 5 bases; junction bases not matched to a gene: 13. CDR3 amino acids: CASSRKSTGGGTEAFF. The CDR3 nucleotides are TGCGCCAGCAGCCGCAAGTCAACAGGGGGAGGAACTGAAGCTTTCTTT.

J is TRBJ1-2 and V is TRBV29-1; 9 bases match TRBD1. This CDR3 has 13 amino acids. V was clipped by 2 bases and J by 6 bases; unmatched bases: 4. The germline gives CDR1 SQVTM, CDR2 ANQGSEA. The CDR3 DNA reads TGCAGCGTTGAAAACAGGGGGCTGGATGGCTACACCTTC. The encoded protein is CSVENRGLDGYTF.

The chain couples TRBV3-1 (or the pseudogene TRBV3-2) to TRBJ1-6, with no clear D. Germline V gives CDR1 LGHDT, CDR2 YNNKEL (reference sequence). V lost 0 bases and J lost 7, with 13 bases in between. This CDR3 contains 16 residues. This CDR3 reads CASSQEYPGLNSPLHF. The CDR3 DNA sequence: TGTGCCAGCAGCCAAGAGTATCCTGGGCTAAATTCACCCCTCCACTTT.

The chain has TRBV18 and TRBJ2-3; D is ambiguous. Trimming shortened V by 5 bases and J by 2 bases, and 8 bases separated the two germline ends. The V gene's germline CDR1 is KGHSH and CDR2 LQKENI. This CDR3 comprises 13 residues. The CDR3 DNA follows: TGTGCCAGCTCAGCAAGCATCACAGATACGCAGTATTTT. As protein: CASSASITDTQYF.

The gene calls are TRBV25-1 and TRBJ1-3, with 7 nucleotides matching TRBD1. This CDR3 spans 16 amino acids. Germline V CDR1 and CDR2: MGHDK, SYGVNS. V trimming: 2 bases; J trimming: 4 bases; junction bases outside the gene matches: 8. The CDR3 DNA reads as TGTGCCAGCAGTGAAGGGGCAGGGGGTTACGGAAACACCATATATTTT. It is translated as CASSEGAGGYGNTIYF.

The chain uses TRBV6-6 and TRBJ2-3; 14 bases agree with TRBD2. The CDR3 has 18 residues. Losses at the gene ends were 5 bases for V and 2 bases for J; bases not matched to a gene: 9. CDR1 is MNHNY and CDR2 is SVGAGI in the germline V gene (reference sequence). The CDR3 loop reads CASSQPGLAGADTDTQYF. CDR3 nucleotides: TGTGCCAGCAGTCAACCGGGACTAGCGGGAGCGGACACAGATACGCAGTATTTT.

The chain joins TRBV9 to TRBJ2-5; TRBD1 matches 7 bases. Per germline, CDR1 SGDLS and CDR2 YYNGEE. The CDR3 is 15 amino acids. V lost 1 base, J lost 2 bases, and 5 bases stayed unmatched. The CDR3 coding sequence is TGTGCCAGCAGCGTAACACCGGGACAGCAAGAGACCCAGTACTTC. Its protein product is CASSVTPGQQETQYF.

V is TRBV25-1 and J is TRBJ2-3; the match to TRBD2 covers 9 bases. Germline V gene sequence: CDR1 MGHDK, CDR2 SYGVNS. The V gene end was trimmed by 2 bases and the J gene end by 6 bases; junction bases not matched to a gene: 6. This CDR3 spans 15 amino acids. In DNA, the CDR3 is TGTGCCAGCAGTGAAATACTAGCGGGCAGGGATACGCAGTATTTT. The encoded protein is CASSEILAGRDTQYF.

This sequence joins TRBV13 and TRBJ1-2; 7 bases are shared with TRBD1. J was trimmed by 4 bases and V by 5 bases; bases with no gene match: 10. The CDR3 runs 15 residues. CDR1 PRHDT and CDR2 FYEKMQ come from the germline V gene (reference sequence). The CDR3 reads CASSRKGASVYGYTF. The CDR3 bases are TGTGCCAGCAGCCGTAAGGGGGCGTCGGTCTATGGCTACACCTTC.

This clone showed up many times. The rearrangement uses TRBV2 and TRBJ2-3; 9 bases agree with TRBD2. Germline V lookup: CDR1 SNHLY, CDR2 FYNNEI. The V and J ends lost 4 bases and 2 bases, in that order; junction bases with no gene match: 4. CDR3 length: 15 residues. The CDR3 DNA follows: TGTGCCAGCAGTGCCAGCGGGAGGATCACAGATACGCAGTATTTT. It yields the protein CASSASGRITDTQYF. Filled out from reference TRBV2 and TRBJ2-3, the complete variable domain reads EPEVTQTPSHQVTQMGQEVILRCVPISNHLYFYWYRQILGQKVEFLVSFYNNEISEKSEIFDDQFSVERPDGSNFTLKIRSTKLEDSAMYFCASSASGRITDTQYFGPGTRLTVL.

V gene TRBV4-1 combines with J gene TRBJ1-4; TRBD1 matches 9 bases. CDR1 and CDR2 from the germline V gene are MGHRA and YSYEKL. CDR3 size: 14 residues. V gave up 4 bases and J gave up 4 bases; unmatched junction bases: 1. The CDR3 region has the DNA TGCGCCAGCAGCCCGGGACAGGGTAATGAAAAACTGTTTTTT. Its translation: CASSPGQGNEKLFF.

The V gene is TRBV11-3, the J gene TRBJ2-1; tentatively, D is TRBD2 (6 bases). The V and J ends lost 2 bases and 7 bases respectively, with 9 bases between them. The CDR3 runs to 13 residues. The V gene's germline CDR1 is SGHNT and CDR2 YENEEA. DNA of the CDR3: TGTGCCAGCAGCTTACCAGGGAGGAATGAGCAGTTCTTC. The encoded protein is CASSLPGRNEQFF.

This sequence joins TRBV5-1 and TRBJ2-2; D might be TRBD1 (5 bases). Trimming stripped 1 base from V and 1 base from J, with 11 bases between. Germline V gene data show CDR1 as SGHRS and CDR2 as YFSETQ. The CDR3 spans 16 residues. The CDR3 loop is CASSLLGQGNTGELFF. The CDR3 DNA reads TGCGCCAGCAGCTTGCTCGGGCAGGGGAACACCGGGGAGCTGTTTTTT.

This clone has a single count. The chain recombines TRBV27 with TRBJ2-7; 8 nucleotides match TRBD2. The CDR3 spans 17 residues. The germline gives CDR1 MNHEY, CDR2 SMNVEV (reference sequence). The ends lost 5 bases at V and 3 bases at J; junction bases unmatched: 15. CDR3 residues: CASSRVAGGSHHYEQYF. The CDR3, as DNA: TGTGCCAGCAGTAGGGTGGCGGGAGGTTCCCACCACTACGAGCAGTACTTC.

This clone was observed a few times. The chain recombines TRBV4-1 with TRBJ1-2; D is unclear. Looked up from germline, CDR1 is MGHRA and CDR2 is YSYEKL. The CDR3 consists of 14 residues. Trimming removed 1 base from V and 8 bases from J, with 14 bases in between. This chain's CDR3 is CASSQGRGVEGYTF. The CDR3 DNA is TGCGCCAGCAGCCAAGGACGGGGAGTGGAGGGCTACACCTTC.

This chain joins TRBV6-4 and TRBJ1-2; 9 bases are shared with TRBD1. CDR3 length: 12 residues. Losses at the gene ends were 6 bases for V and 10 bases for J; bases not matched to a gene: 6. The germline CDR1 and CDR2 sequences are MRHNA and SNTAGT. CDR3: CASRLYRGPYTF. CDR3 nucleotides: TGTGCCAGCAGGTTATACAGGGGGCCCTACACCTTC.

Concerning this clone itself: The same CDR3 also results from other DNA sequences found in this sample. The chain has TRBV5-1 and TRBJ2-7, with no clear D. Trimming cost V 0 bases and J 2 bases, with 9 bases left between them. The CDR3 has 14 residues. Germline assignment: CDR1 SGHRS and CDR2 YFSETQ. The CDR3 spells CASSLASGTYEQYF. The DNA for the CDR3 is TGCGCCAGCAGCTTGGCCTCCGGTACCTACGAGCAGTACTTC.

The chain employs TRBV5-1 and TRBJ2-5; D may be TRBD2 (6 bases). V was trimmed by 7 bases and J by 2 bases, leaving 15 bases between them. This CDR3 contains 14 residues. CDR1 is SGHRS, CDR2 YFSETQ, per germline. CDR3 in DNA: TGCGCCAGCTACCCGGAGGGAGGACAAGAGACCCAGTACTTC. This gives the protein CASYPEGGQETQYF. The complete variable domain, with remaining parts taken from reference TRBV5-1 and TRBJ2-5, reads KAGVTQTPRYLIKTRGQQVTLSCSPISGHRSVSWYQQTPGQGLQFLFEYFSETQRNKGNFPGRFSGRQFSNSRSEMNVSTLELGDSALYLCASYPEGGQETQYFGPGTRLLVL.

This sequence joins TRBV18 and TRBJ2-5, with 12 bases identical to TRBD2. This CDR3 region has 14 residues. Germline assignment: CDR1 KGHSH and CDR2 LQKENI. Unmatched junction bases numbered 0, after V lost 5 bases and J lost 2 bases. CDR3 sequence (DNA): TGTGCCAGCTCAGGACTAGCGGGACAAGAGACCCAGTACTTC. Translating gives CASSGLAGQETQYF.